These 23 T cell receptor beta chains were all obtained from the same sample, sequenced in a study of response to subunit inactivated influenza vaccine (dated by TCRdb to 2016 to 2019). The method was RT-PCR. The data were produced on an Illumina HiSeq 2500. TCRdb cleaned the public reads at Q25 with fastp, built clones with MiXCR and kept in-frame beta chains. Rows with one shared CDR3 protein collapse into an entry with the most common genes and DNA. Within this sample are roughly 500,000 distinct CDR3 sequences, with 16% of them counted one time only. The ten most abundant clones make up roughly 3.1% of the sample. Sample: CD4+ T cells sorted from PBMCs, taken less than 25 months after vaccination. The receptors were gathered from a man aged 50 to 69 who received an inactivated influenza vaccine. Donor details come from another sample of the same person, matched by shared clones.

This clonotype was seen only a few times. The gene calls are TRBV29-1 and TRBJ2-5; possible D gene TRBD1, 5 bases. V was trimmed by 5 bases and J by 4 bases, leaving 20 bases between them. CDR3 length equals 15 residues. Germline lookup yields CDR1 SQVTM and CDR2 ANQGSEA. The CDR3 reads CSVSSRGSGIETQYF. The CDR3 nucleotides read TGCAGCGTTTCCTCCCGTGGGTCAGGGATAGAGACCCAGTACTTC.

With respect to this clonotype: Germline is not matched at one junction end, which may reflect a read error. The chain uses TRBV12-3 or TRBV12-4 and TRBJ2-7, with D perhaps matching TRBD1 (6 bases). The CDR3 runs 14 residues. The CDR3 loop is CASSRQGLSHEQYF. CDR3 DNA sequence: TGTGCCAGCAGTCGTCAGGGGCTCTCCCACGAGCAGTACTTC.

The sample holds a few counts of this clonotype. The CDR3 nucleotides are TGTGCCTGGGGGGGGAGGGGGCGGACTGAAGCTTTCTTT. Translation: CAWGGRGRTEAFF. The chain links TRBV30 to TRBJ1-1, with TRBD1 identical over 7 bases. The CDR3 has 13 residues. With V trimmed by 5 bases and J by 5 bases, 8 bases remained unmatched. CDR1 and CDR2 from the germline V gene are GTSNPN and SVGIG (reference sequence).

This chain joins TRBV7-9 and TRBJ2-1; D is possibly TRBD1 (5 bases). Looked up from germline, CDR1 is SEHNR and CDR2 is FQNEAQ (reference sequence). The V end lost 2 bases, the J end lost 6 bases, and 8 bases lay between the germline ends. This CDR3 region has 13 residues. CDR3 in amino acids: CASSLIQVNEQFF. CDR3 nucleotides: TGTGCCAGCAGCTTAATACAGGTCAATGAGCAGTTCTTC.

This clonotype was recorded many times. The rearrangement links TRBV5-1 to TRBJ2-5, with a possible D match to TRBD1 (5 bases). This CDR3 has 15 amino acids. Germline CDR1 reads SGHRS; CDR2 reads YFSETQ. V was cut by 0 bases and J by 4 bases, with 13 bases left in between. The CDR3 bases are TGCGCCAGCAGCTTGGCCTCAGGGATAGGAGAGACCCAGTACTTC. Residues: CASSLASGIGETQYF. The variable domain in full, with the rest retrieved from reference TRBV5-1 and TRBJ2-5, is KAGVTQTPRYLIKTRGQQVTLSCSPISGHRSVSWYQQTPGQGLQFLFEYFSETQRNKGNFPGRFSGRQFSNSRSEMNVSTLELGDSALYLCASSLASGIGETQYFGPGTRLLVL.

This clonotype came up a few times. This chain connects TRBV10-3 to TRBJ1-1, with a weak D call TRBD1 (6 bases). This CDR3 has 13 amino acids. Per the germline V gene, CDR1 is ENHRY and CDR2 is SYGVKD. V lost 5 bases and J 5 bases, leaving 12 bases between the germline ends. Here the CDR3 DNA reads TGTGCCATCAGTAACAGGGAGTCGACTGAAGCTTTCTTT. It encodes CAISNRESTEAFF.

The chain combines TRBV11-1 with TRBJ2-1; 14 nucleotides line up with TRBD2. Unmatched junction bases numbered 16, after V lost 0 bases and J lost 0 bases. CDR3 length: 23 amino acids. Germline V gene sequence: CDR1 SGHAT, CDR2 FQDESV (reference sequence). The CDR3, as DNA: TGTGCCAGCAGCTTAGCGTCGTTAATGTATGGGACTAGCGGGAGAAGCTCCTACAATGAGCAGTTCTTC. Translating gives CASSLASLMYGTSGRSSYNEQFF.

In DNA form, the CDR3 reads TGTGCCAGCAGCCACGCCCTGTGGGTGGGGAATTCACCCCTCCACTTT. Protein sequence: CASSHALWVGNSPLHF. The chain carries TRBV4-2 and TRBJ1-6; D remains unclear. Germline assignment: CDR1 LGHNA and CDR2 YNFKEQ. The CDR3 is made up of 16 amino acids. V was clipped by 3 bases and J by 7 bases, with 16 bases between them.

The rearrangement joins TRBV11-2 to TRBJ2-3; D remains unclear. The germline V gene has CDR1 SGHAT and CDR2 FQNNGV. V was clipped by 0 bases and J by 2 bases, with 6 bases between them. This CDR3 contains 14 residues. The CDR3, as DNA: TGTGCCAGCAGCTTAGAGCGGCTCACAGATACGCAGTATTTT. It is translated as CASSLERLTDTQYF. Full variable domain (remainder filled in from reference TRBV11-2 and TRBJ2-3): EAGVAQSPRYKIIEKRQSVAFWCNPISGHATLYWYQQILGQGPKLLIQFQNNGVVDDSQLPKDRFSAERLKGVDSTLKIQPAKLEDSAVYLCASSLERLTDTQYFGPGTRLTVL.

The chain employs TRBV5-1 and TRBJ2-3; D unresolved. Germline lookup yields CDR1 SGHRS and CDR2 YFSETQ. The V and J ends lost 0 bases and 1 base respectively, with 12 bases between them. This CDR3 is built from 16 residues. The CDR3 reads CASSLVGGPRTDTQYF. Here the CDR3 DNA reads TGCGCCAGCAGCTTGGTAGGCGGACCCCGCACAGATACGCAGTATTTT.

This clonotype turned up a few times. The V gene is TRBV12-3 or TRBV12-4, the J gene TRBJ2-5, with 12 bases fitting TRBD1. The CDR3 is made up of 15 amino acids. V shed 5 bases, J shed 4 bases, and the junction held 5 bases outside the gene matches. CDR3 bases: TGTGCCAGCAGTCCCTCGGGACAGGGGGCAGAGACCCAGTACTTC. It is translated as CASSPSGQGAETQYF.

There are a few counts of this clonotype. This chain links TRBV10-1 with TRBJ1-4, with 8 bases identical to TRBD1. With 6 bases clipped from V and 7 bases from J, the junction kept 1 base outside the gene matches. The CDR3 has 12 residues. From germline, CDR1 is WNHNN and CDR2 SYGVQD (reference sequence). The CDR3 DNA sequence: TGCGCCAGCAGCGACAGGGGTGAAAAACTGTTTTTT. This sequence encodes CASSDRGEKLFF.

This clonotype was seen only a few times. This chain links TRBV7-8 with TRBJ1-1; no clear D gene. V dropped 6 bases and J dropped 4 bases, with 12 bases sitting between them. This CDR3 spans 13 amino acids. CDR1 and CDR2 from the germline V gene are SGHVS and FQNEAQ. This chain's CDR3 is CASREGVTTEAFF. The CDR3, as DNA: TGTGCCAGCAGGGAGGGCGTTACCACTGAAGCTTTCTTT.

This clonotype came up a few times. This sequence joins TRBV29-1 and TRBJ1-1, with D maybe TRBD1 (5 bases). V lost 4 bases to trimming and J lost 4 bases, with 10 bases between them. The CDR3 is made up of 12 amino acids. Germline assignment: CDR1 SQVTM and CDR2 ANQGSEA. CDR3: CSVAPGGTEAFF. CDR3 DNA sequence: TGCAGCGTTGCCCCCGGGGGCACTGAAGCTTTCTTT. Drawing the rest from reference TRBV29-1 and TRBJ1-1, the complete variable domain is SAVISQKPSRDICQRGTSLTIQCQVDSQVTMMFWYRQQPGQSLTLIATANQGSEATYESGFVIDKFPISRPNLTFSTLTVSNMSPEDSSIYLCSVAPGGTEAFFGQGTRLTVV.

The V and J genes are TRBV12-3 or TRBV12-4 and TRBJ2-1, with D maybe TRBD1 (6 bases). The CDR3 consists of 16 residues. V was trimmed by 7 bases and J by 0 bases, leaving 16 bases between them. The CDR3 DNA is TGTGCCAGCATGGGACACCCAAGGAGCTCCTACAATGAGCAGTTCTTC. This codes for CASMGHPRSSYNEQFF.

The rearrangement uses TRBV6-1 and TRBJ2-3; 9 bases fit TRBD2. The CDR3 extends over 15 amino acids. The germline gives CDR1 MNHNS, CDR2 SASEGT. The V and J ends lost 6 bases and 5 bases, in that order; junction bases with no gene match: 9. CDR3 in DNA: TGTGCCAGCAGGTCAAGCGGGGGGCTCTTAGATACGCAGTATTTT. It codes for CASRSSGGLLDTQYF.

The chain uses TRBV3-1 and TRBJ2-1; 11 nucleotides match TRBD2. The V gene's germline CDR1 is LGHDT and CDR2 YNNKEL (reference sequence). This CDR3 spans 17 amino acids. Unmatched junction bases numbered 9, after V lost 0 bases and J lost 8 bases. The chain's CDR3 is CASSQDRLLAGAYEQFF. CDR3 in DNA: TGTGCCAGCAGCCAAGATCGTTTACTAGCGGGAGCCTATGAGCAGTTCTTC.

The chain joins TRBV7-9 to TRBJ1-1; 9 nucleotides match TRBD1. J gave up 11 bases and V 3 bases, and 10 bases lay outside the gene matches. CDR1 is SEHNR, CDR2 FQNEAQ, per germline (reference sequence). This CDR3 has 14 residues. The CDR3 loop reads CASSFGGQGLWAFF. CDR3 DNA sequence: TGTGCCAGCAGCTTTGGCGGACAGGGGTTATGGGCTTTCTTT.

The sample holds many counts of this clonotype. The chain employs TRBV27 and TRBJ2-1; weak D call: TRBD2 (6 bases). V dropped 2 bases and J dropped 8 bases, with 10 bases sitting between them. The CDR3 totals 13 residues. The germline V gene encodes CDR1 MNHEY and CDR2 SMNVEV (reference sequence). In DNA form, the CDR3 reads TGTGCCAGCAGTTTAAGCGGGTTAGATGAGCAGTTCTTC. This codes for CASSLSGLDEQFF.

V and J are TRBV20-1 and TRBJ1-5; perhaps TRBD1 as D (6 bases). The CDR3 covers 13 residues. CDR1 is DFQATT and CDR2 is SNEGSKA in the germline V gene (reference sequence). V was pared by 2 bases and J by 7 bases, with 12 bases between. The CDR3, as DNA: TGCAGTGCTAGAAGCAGGGGAGTGCAGCCCCAGCATTTT. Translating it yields CSARSRGVQPQHF.

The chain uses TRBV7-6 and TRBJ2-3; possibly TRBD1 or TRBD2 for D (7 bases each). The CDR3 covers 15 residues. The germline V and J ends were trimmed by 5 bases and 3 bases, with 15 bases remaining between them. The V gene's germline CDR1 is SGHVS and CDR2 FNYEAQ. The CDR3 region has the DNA TGTGCCAGCAGCCCCAGGGGGGGGCTGACAGATACGCAGTATTTT. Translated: CASSPRGGLTDTQYF.

DNA of the CDR3: TGTGCCAGCACCGTTGGACAGGGATCCTACGAGCAGTACTTC. Residues: CASTVGQGSYEQYF. The chain uses TRBV6-1 and TRBJ2-5, with 8 bases identical to TRBD1. Judging by the DNA end, TRBJ2-7 fits better; the J call may be wrong. There are 14 residues in the CDR3. Germline CDR1 MNHNS, CDR2 SASEGT.

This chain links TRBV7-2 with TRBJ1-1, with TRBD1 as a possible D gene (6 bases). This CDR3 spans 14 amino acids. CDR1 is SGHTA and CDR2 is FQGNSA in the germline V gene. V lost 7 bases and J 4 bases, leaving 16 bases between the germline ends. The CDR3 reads CASKQTGLATEAFF. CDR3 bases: TGTGCCAGCAAACAGACAGGTCTCGCCACTGAAGCTTTCTTT.